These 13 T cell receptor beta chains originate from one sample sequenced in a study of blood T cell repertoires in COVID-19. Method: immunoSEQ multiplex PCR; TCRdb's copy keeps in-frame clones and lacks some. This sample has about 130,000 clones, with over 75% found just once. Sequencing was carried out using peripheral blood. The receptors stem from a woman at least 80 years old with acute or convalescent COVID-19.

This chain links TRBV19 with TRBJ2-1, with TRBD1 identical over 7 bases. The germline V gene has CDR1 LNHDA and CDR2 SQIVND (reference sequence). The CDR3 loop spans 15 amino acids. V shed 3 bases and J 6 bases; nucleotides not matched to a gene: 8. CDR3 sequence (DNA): TGTGCCAGTAGTATTGGGGCAGGGGGAAGCAATGAGCAGTTCTTC. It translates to CASSIGAGGSNEQFF.

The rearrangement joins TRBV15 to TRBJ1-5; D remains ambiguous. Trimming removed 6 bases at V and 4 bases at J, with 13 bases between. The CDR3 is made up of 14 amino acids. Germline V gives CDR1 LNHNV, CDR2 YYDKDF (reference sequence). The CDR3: CATRADGNNQPQHF. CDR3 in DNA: TGTGCCACCAGGGCCGACGGGAATAATCAGCCCCAGCATTTT.

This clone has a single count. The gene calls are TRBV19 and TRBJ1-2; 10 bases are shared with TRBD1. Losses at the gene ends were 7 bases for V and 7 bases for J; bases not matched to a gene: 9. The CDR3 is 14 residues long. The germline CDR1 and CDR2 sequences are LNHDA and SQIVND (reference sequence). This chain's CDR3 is CASTQTGGGGGYTF. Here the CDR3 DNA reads TGTGCCAGTACCCAGACAGGGGGCGGGGGTGGCTACACCTTC.

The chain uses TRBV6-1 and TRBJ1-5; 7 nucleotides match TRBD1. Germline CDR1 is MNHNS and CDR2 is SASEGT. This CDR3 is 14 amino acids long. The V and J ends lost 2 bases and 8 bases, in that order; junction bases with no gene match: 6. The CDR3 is CASSEWGTGEPQHF. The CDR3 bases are TGTGCCAGCAGTGAATGGGGCACAGGGGAGCCCCAGCATTTT.

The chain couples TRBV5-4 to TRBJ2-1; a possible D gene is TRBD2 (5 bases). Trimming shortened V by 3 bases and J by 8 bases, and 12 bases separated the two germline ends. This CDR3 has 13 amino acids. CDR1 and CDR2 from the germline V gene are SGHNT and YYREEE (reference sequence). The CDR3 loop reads CASSSRERDEQFF. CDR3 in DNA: TGTGCCAGCAGCTCCCGCGAGAGGGATGAGCAGTTCTTC.

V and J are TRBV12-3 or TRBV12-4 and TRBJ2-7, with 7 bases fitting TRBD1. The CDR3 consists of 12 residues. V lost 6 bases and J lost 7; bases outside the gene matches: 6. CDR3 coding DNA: TGTGCCAGCAGGAGGGGGCCAAGGGAGCAGTACTTC. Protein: CASRRGPREQYF.

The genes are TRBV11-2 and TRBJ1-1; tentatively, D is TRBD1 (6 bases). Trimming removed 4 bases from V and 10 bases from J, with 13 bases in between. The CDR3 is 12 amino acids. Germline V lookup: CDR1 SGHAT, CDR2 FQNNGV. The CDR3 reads CASSSEGGGAFF. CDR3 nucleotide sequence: TGTGCCAGCAGCTCAGAGGGAGGGGGAGCTTTCTTT.

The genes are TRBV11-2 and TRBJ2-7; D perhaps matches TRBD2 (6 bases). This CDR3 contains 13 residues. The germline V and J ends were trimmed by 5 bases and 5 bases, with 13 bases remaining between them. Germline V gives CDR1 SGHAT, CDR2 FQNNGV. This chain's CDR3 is CASSLLANDEQYF. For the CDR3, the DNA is TGTGCCAGCAGCCTGCTAGCGAATGACGAGCAGTACTTC.

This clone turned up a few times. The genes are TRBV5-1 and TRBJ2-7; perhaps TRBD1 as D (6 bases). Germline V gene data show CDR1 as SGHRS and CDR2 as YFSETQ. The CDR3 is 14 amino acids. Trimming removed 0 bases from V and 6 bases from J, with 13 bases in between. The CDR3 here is CASSLDPETGEQYF. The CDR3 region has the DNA TGCGCCAGCAGCTTGGACCCAGAGACAGGCGAGCAGTACTTC.

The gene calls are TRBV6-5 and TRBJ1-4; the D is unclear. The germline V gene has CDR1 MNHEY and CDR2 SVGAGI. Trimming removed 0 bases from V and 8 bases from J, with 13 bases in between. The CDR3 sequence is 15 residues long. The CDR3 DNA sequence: TGTGCCAGCAGTTACTCTTCTGGGCTCCTGGAAAAACTGTTTTTT. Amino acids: CASSYSSGLLEKLFF.

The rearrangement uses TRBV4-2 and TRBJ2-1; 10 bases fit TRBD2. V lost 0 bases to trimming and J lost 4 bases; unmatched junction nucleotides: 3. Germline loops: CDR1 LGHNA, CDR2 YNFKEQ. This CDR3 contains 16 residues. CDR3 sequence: CASSQEPSGSYNEQFF. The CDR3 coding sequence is TGTGCCAGCAGCCAAGAACCTAGCGGGAGTTACAATGAGCAGTTCTTC.

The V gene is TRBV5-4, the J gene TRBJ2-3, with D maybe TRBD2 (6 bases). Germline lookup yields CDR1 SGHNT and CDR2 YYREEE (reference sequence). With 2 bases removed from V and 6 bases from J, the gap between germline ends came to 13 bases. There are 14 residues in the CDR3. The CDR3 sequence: CASSFSGARDTQYF. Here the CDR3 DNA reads TGTGCCAGCAGCTTTAGCGGAGCTAGGGATACGCAGTATTTT.

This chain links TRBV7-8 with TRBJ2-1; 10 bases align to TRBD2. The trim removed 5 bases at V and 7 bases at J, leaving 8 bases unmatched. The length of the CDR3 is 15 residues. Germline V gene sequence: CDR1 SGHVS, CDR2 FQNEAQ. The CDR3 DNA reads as TGTGCCAGCAGCATTGTGGGACTAGCGACGAATGAGCAGTTCTTC. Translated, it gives CASSIVGLATNEQFF.